These T cell receptor beta chains were read from a single sample in a study of shared clonotypes between healthy human individuals. The protocol was immunoSEQ multiplex PCR, while the TCRdb copy is restricted to in-frame clones and leaves out a portion. This sample carries about a million clones, around 74% of them seen once, and the ten largest clones take 1.4% to 1.5%. The sample consisted of memory CD4+ T cells sorted from blood. These receptors were collected from a man aged 18 to 30 in good health. CDR3s include the opening cysteine and the closing phenylalanine or tryptophan. D genes are given only for firm matches. The size of a clone is reported for some rows only, either as once, few or many, or as a class for expanded clones.

D	size	V	J	CDR3	DNA
-	-	TRBV4-1	TRBJ2-5	CASSRAEGGETQYF	TGCGCCAGCAGCCGAGCTGAAGGGGGGGAGACCCAGTACTTC
-	-	TRBV19	TRBJ2-2	CASSIVGMNTGELFF	TGTGCCAGTAGTATAGTGGGTATGAACACCGGGGAGCTGTTTTTT
-	-	TRBV5-4	TRBJ2-3	CASSYPAVDTQYF	TGTGCCAGCAGCTACCCTGCCGTGGATACGCAGTATTTT
-	-	TRBV28	TRBJ1-4	CASSLGGFGEKLFF	TGTGCCAGCAGTTTAGGGGGGTTTGGTGAAAAACTGTTTTTT
-	few	TRBV5-1	TRBJ2-6	CASSLDGNSGANVLTF	TGCGCCAGCAGCTTGGACGGGAACTCTGGGGCCAACGTCCTGACTTTC
TRBD1	-	TRBV30	TRBJ1-2	CAWSVQGASSRGYTF	TGTGCCTGGAGTGTACAGGGGGCTTCGTCACGTGGCTACACCTTC
TRBD1	-	TRBV5-1	TRBJ2-1	CASSEGQVRYNEQFF	TGCGCCAGCAGCGAGGGACAGGTGCGTTACAATGAGCAGTTCTTC
-	-	TRBV5-4	TRBJ1-2	CASRPNNYGYTF	TGTGCCAGCAGGCCAAATAACTATGGCTACACCTTC
-	-	TRBV2	TRBJ1-2	CASSVDSLYGYTF	TGTGCCAGCAGCGTGGACAGCTTATATGGCTACACCTTC
TRBD2	-	TRBV7-2	TRBJ2-1	CAGTSGNEQFF	TGTGCCGGGACTAGCGGTAATGAGCAGTTCTTC
-	few	TRBV18	TRBJ2-6	CASSPQPLPSRGSGANVLTF	TGTGCCAGCTCACCACAGCCCCTCCCGTCCCGGGGCTCTGGGGCCAACGTCCTGACTTTC
-	-	TRBV2	TRBJ2-2	CASSTGTKNTGELFF	TGTGCCAGCAGTACCGGGACAAAAAACACCGGGGAGCTGTTTTTT
TRBD2	-	TRBV9	TRBJ2-3	CASSVESSGDTQYF	TGTGCCAGCAGCGTAGAGTCTAGCGGAGATACGCAGTATTTT
-	-	TRBV19	TRBJ1-2	CASSRGSYGYTF	TGTGCCAGTAGTAGAGGGAGCTATGGCTACACCTTC
-	-	TRBV2	TRBJ2-2	CANVPRGTGELFF	TGTGCCAACGTACCCAGGGGAACCGGGGAGCTGTTTTTT
-	-	TRBV5-1	TRBJ1-2	CASNLFGADYGYTF	TGCGCCAGCAACTTGTTCGGGGCGGACTATGGCTACACCTTC
-	once	TRBV5-6	TRBJ2-3	CASSVKERTQYF	TGTGCCAGCAGCGTAAAAGAGCGTACGCAGTATTTT
-	-	TRBV30	TRBJ2-7	CAWGRSGSEQYF	TGTGCCTGGGGGAGATCAGGGAGCGAGCAGTACTTC
TRBD2	few	TRBV2	TRBJ2-7	CATKPGLSYEQYF	TGTGCCACTAAACCGGGACTATCCTACGAGCAGTACTTC
-	-	TRBV4-1	TRBJ1-5	CASSQAGPNQPQHF	TGCGCCAGCAGCCAAGCAGGGCCAAATCAGCCCCAGCATTTT
-	-	TRBV6-1	TRBJ2-5	CASSEAGRSLGTQYF	TGTGCCAGCAGTGAAGCGGGACGGTCCCTAGGGACCCAGTACTTC